This is a list of T cell receptor beta chains from one sample in a study of Graves' ophthalmopathy and Graves' hyperthyroidism. From the multiplex PCR reads, TCRdb called clonotypes with MiXCR, one entry per CDR3 protein. The repertoire holds hundreds of thousands of distinct CDR3 sequences, approximately 22% seen once, with around 6.9% in the top ten. Sample: peripheral blood. The source of these receptors is a woman between 18 and 29 years old with stable Graves' hyperthyroidism. Some clones in this sample may be carry-over from other donors' samples. CDR3s include the opening cysteine and the closing phenylalanine or tryptophan.

J: TRBJ1-1; V: TRBV10-3; CDR3: CAISELGQAATEAFF
J: TRBJ1-1; V: TRBV18; CDR3: CASSQGQGATEAFF
J: TRBJ2-7; V: TRBV7-6; CDR3: CASSLSGAGSSYEQYF
J: TRBJ2-7; V: TRBV27; CDR3: CASSEKGVSSYEQYF
J: TRBJ2-7; V: TRBV11-2; CDR3: CASSLDRLAESRYF
J: TRBJ1-5; V: TRBV27; CDR3: CASSPGTGSNQPQHF
J: TRBJ2-2; V: TRBV5-1; CDR3: CASSTGSLNTGELFF
J: TRBJ1-5; V: TRBV19; CDR3: CASRRTVNQPQHF
J: TRBJ2-2; V: TRBV12-3/TRBV12-4; CDR3: CASNPGGSGELFF
J: TRBJ2-6; V: TRBV6-4; CDR3: CASSGTSGAGDAGANVLTF
J: TRBJ1-3; V: TRBV12-3/TRBV12-4; CDR3: CASSLRQPGSTIYF
J: TRBJ1-2; V: TRBV9; CDR3: CASSVDGDGNYGYTF
J: TRBJ2-5; V: TRBV15; CDR3: CATSIRVGGETQYF
J: TRBJ1-3; V: TRBV6-1; CDR3: CASSRTLASGNTIYF
J: TRBJ2-7; V: TRBV20-1; CDR3: CSARTGEAEQYF
J: TRBJ1-1; V: TRBV20-1; CDR3: CSAREGFVDTEAFF
J: TRBJ1-2; V: TRBV7-2; CDR3: CASSPRTAYSYGYTF
J: TRBJ2-2; V: TRBV12-3/TRBV12-4; CDR3: CASSLSSGVGNTGELFF
J: TRBJ1-1; V: TRBV5-4; CDR3: CASSLKGGGAEAFF
J: TRBJ2-4; V: TRBV12-3/TRBV12-4; CDR3: CATRGRRGAKNIKYF
J: TRBJ1-1; V: TRBV6-5; CDR3: CASSYTSDREAFF
J: TRBJ1-3; V: TRBV5-1; CDR3: CASSFDGIGNTIYF
J: TRBJ1-1; V: TRBV9; CDR3: CASSDRDRGLGTEAFF
J: TRBJ2-2; V: TRBV19; CDR3: CASSIPSGGVTGELFF
J: TRBJ1-2; V: TRBV6-1; CDR3: CAGRDKDRTKSYGYTF
J: TRBJ1-6; V: TRBV13; CDR3: CASSFATGRRYSPLHF
J: TRBJ1-1; V: TRBV29-1; CDR3: CSVVAQGTEAFF
J: TRBJ2-7; V: TRBV20-1; CDR3: CSVQDRSLYEQYF
J: TRBJ1-1; V: TRBV6-1; CDR3: CASTGGPELAEAFF
J: TRBJ2-7; V: TRBV12-3/TRBV12-4; CDR3: CASSFFRAYEQYF
J: TRBJ1-2; V: TRBV6-1; CDR3: CASSEAGMGYTF
J: TRBJ2-7; V: TRBV14; CDR3: CASSQMGLEYEQYF
J: TRBJ2-7; V: TRBV6-2/TRBV6-3; CDR3: CASSSILAGSFHEQYF
J: TRBJ1-3; V: TRBV6-5; CDR3: CASRTRQGMSRNTIYF
J: TRBJ2-7; V: TRBV6-2/TRBV6-3; CDR3: CASTGTSGRTFLYEQYF
J: TRBJ1-6; V: TRBV12-3/TRBV12-4; CDR3: CASSLGTGQNSPLHF
J: TRBJ1-1; V: TRBV3-1; CDR3: CASSQGQGETEAFF
J: TRBJ1-2; V: TRBV20-1; CDR3: CSARSGWGQGSYGYTF
J: TRBJ1-6; V: TRBV7-2; CDR3: CASSSPTGGGSPLHF
J: TRBJ2-3; V: TRBV6-1; CDR3: CASSPTESGITDTQYF
J: TRBJ2-7; V: TRBV3-1; CDR3: CASRSTSGAYEQYF
J: TRBJ1-2; V: TRBV25-1; CDR3: CASSDPGGQTGYTF
J: TRBJ1-1; V: TRBV4-2; CDR3: CASSQAQTGVNTEAFF
J: TRBJ1-2; V: TRBV12-3/TRBV12-4; CDR3: CASRRVRANNYGYTF
J: TRBJ1-2; V: TRBV28; CDR3: CASTIGRQGALSTF
J: TRBJ1-2; V: TRBV5-8; CDR3: CASSLEGRSYGYTF
J: TRBJ1-1; V: TRBV27; CDR3: CASRDNNTEAFF
J: TRBJ1-1; V: TRBV12-3/TRBV12-4; CDR3: CAGSFGTEAFF